These T cell receptor beta chains were read from a single sample in a study of cytotoxic CD8 clonotypes in ibrutinib-treated CLL. Data came from immunoSEQ multiplex PCR; TCRdb stores just in-frame clones and leaves some out. The repertoire includes over 250,000 clones, 70% to 80% of them detected once, and roughly 6% sits in the top ten. This sample comprised PBMCs, obtained at disease progression, from a patient treated with ibrutinib. These receptors all stem from a human donor with chronic lymphocytic leukemia. The CDR3 runs from the conserved cysteine through the conserved F or W. A D gene is named only where the DNA matches it firmly. Part of the rows lack a size; the others show once, few, many or a class for expanded clones.

D gene: .
clone size: .
J gene: TRBJ2-1
V gene: TRBV29-1
CDR3 protein: CSVTTDRSYNEQFF
CDR3 DNA: TGCAGCGTAACGACGGACCGCTCCTACAATGAGCAGTTCTTC

D gene: .
clone size: once
J gene: TRBJ2-3
V gene: TRBV7-3
CDR3 protein: CASSLGGQSTDTQYF
CDR3 DNA: TGTGCCAGCAGCTTAGGGGGGCAGTCGACAGATACGCAGTATTTT

D gene: .
clone size: .
J gene: TRBJ2-3
V gene: TRBV30
CDR3 protein: CAWVGSLEYTQYF
CDR3 DNA: TGTGCCTGGGTGGGGAGTCTAGAGTATACGCAGTATTTT

D gene: TRBD1
clone size: .
J gene: TRBJ2-4
V gene: TRBV2
CDR3 protein: CASSPRDRSTKNIQYF
CDR3 DNA: TGTGCCAGCAGTCCGCGGGACAGGTCAACCAAAAACATTCAGTACTTC

D gene: TRBD1
clone size: .
J gene: TRBJ1-1
V gene: TRBV6-6
CDR3 protein: CASSYPGQVFTEAFF
CDR3 DNA: TGTGCCAGCAGTTACCCCGGACAGGTTTTCACTGAAGCTTTCTTT

D gene: .
clone size: .
J gene: TRBJ2-6
V gene: TRBV18
CDR3 protein: CASSPGLRRGANVLTF
CDR3 DNA: TGTGCCAGCTCACCGGGACTCCGTCGGGGGGCCAACGTCCTGACTTTC

D gene: .
clone size: few
J gene: TRBJ2-5
V gene: TRBV5-1
CDR3 protein: CASSLGGQKAQETQYF
CDR3 DNA: TGCGCCAGCAGCTTGGGAGGACAGAAGGCCCAAGAGACCCAGTACTTC

D gene: .
clone size: .
J gene: TRBJ2-5
V gene: TRBV19
CDR3 protein: CASSKEGIGTQYF
CDR3 DNA: TGTGCCAGTAGTAAGGAGGGTATCGGGACCCAGTACTTC

D gene: .
clone size: .
J gene: TRBJ1-2
V gene: TRBV5-1
CDR3 protein: CASSVQGSGSIYWGYTF
CDR3 DNA: TGCGCCAGCAGCGTACAGGGTAGCGGGTCCATTTATTGGGGCTACACCTTC

D gene: .
clone size: .
J gene: TRBJ1-1
V gene: TRBV7-6
CDR3 protein: CASSASVRTEAFF
CDR3 DNA: TGTGCCAGCAGCGCTAGTGTTAGAACTGAAGCTTTCTTT

D gene: .
clone size: .
J gene: TRBJ2-5
V gene: TRBV6-5
CDR3 protein: CASSYSPGRETQYF
CDR3 DNA: TGTGCCAGCAGTTACTCCCCAGGGCGCGAGACCCAGTACTTC

D gene: TRBD1
clone size: many
J gene: TRBJ2-1
V gene: TRBV19
CDR3 protein: CASSMRTGPPFVYFNEQFF
CDR3 DNA: TGTGCCAGTAGTATGCGGACAGGGCCACCTTTTGTCTACTTCAATGAGCAGTTCTTC

D gene: .
clone size: once
J gene: TRBJ2-3
V gene: TRBV14
CDR3 protein: CASSQIVFKGSTDTQYF
CDR3 DNA: TGTGCCAGCAGCCAAATCGTATTTAAGGGCAGCACAGATACGCAGTATTTT

D gene: TRBD1
clone size: .
J gene: TRBJ2-5
V gene: TRBV19
CDR3 protein: CASSKGTGQETQYF
CDR3 DNA: TGTGCCAGTAGTAAAGGGACAGGGCAAGAGACCCAGTACTTC

D gene: .
clone size: .
J gene: TRBJ2-7
V gene: TRBV11-2
CDR3 protein: CASSLWGEKAEQYF
CDR3 DNA: TGTGCCAGCAGCCTGTGGGGGGAGAAGGCCGAGCAGTACTTC

D gene: TRBD1
clone size: few
J gene: TRBJ2-2
V gene: TRBV5-1
CDR3 protein: CASSLGQGTGELFF
CDR3 DNA: TGCGCCAGCAGCTTGGGACAGGGCACCGGGGAGCTGTTTTTT

D gene: TRBD2
clone size: .
J gene: TRBJ2-7
V gene: TRBV18
CDR3 protein: CASSPLAGVEQYF
CDR3 DNA: TGTGCCAGCTCACCATTGGCGGGGGTCGAGCAGTACTTC

D gene: .
clone size: .
J gene: TRBJ2-5
V gene: TRBV6-4
CDR3 protein: CASSAGGGETQYF
CDR3 DNA: TGTGCCAGCAGTGCAGGGGGAGGAGAGACCCAGTACTTC

D gene: .
clone size: .
J gene: TRBJ2-3
V gene: TRBV5-1
CDR3 protein: CASSSPGTRLTHTQYF
CDR3 DNA: TGCGCCAGCAGCTCTCCCGGGACTCGCCTCACTCATACGCAGTATTTT

D gene: TRBD1
clone size: .
J gene: TRBJ2-2
V gene: TRBV2
CDR3 protein: CASSVPDRGFGELFF
CDR3 DNA: TGTGCCAGCAGTGTGCCGGACAGGGGGTTCGGGGAGCTGTTTTTT

D gene: TRBD1
clone size: few
J gene: TRBJ1-1
V gene: TRBV7-9
CDR3 protein: CASRQDRLYTEAFF
CDR3 DNA: TGTGCCAGCAGACAGGACAGGCTATACACTGAAGCTTTCTTT

D gene: .
clone size: .
J gene: TRBJ2-3
V gene: TRBV5-6
CDR3 protein: CASSLGERRPQSTDTQYF
CDR3 DNA: TGTGCCAGCAGCTTGGGGGAGAGACGACCCCAGAGCACAGATACGCAGTATTTT

D gene: TRBD2
clone size: .
J gene: TRBJ2-1
V gene: TRBV6-4
CDR3 protein: CASSVLAGSDWNEQFF
CDR3 DNA: TGTGCCAGCAGTGTGTTAGCGGGGTCAGATTGGAATGAGCAGTTCTTC

D gene: .
clone size: .
J gene: TRBJ2-7
V gene: TRBV11-1
CDR3 protein: CASSLGQNVAYEQYF
CDR3 DNA: TGTGCCAGCAGCTTAGGACAGAACGTCGCCTACGAGCAGTACTTC

D gene: .
clone size: .
J gene: TRBJ2-7
V gene: TRBV10-2
CDR3 protein: CASLGITGPRRNEQYF
CDR3 DNA: TGCGCCAGCCTAGGAATTACAGGTCCCCGGAGGAACGAGCAGTACTTC

D gene: TRBD1
clone size: .
J gene: TRBJ1-1
V gene: TRBV4-1
CDR3 protein: CASSHWTGDTEAFF
CDR3 DNA: TGCGCCAGCAGCCACTGGACAGGGGACACTGAAGCTTTCTTT

D gene: TRBD2
clone size: .
J gene: TRBJ2-7
V gene: TRBV19
CDR3 protein: CASRKTSGGQGEQYF
CDR3 DNA: TGTGCCAGTAGAAAGACTAGCGGGGGACAGGGCGAGCAGTACTTC

D gene: .
clone size: once
J gene: TRBJ2-2
V gene: TRBV5-1
CDR3 protein: CASSLLGLPGELFF
CDR3 DNA: TGCGCCAGCAGCTTGTTGGGGCTCCCCGGGGAGCTGTTTTTT

D gene: TRBD1
clone size: .
J gene: TRBJ1-3
V gene: TRBV11-3
CDR3 protein: CASSPRTGRNTIYF
CDR3 DNA: TGTGCCAGCAGCCCCCGGACAGGGAGAAACACCATATATTTT

D gene: .
clone size: .
J gene: TRBJ1-4
V gene: TRBV13
CDR3 protein: CASSFYRQGGYEKLFF
CDR3 DNA: TGTGCCAGCAGCTTTTATCGCCAGGGAGGGTACGAAAAACTGTTTTTT

D gene: .
clone size: few
J gene: TRBJ2-3
V gene: TRBV4-1
CDR3 protein: CASSQEVSTDTQYF
CDR3 DNA: TGCGCCAGCAGCCAAGAAGTCAGCACAGATACGCAGTATTTT

D gene: TRBD1
clone size: .
J gene: TRBJ1-2
V gene: TRBV19
CDR3 protein: CASSTGQPNYGYTF
CDR3 DNA: TGTGCCAGTAGTACGGGACAGCCTAACTATGGCTACACCTTC

D gene: TRBD2
clone size: once
J gene: TRBJ2-5
V gene: TRBV7-2
CDR3 protein: CASSLELAGASRQSYF
CDR3 DNA: TGTGCCAGCAGCTTAGAATTAGCGGGAGCTAGTCGACAATCGTACTTC

D gene: TRBD1
clone size: .
J gene: TRBJ1-2
V gene: TRBV6-5
CDR3 protein: CASSYGQAKGGYTF
CDR3 DNA: TGTGCCAGCAGTTACGGACAGGCCAAAGGTGGCTACACCTTC

D gene: TRBD1
clone size: .
J gene: TRBJ2-7
V gene: TRBV6-5
CDR3 protein: CASSRDRYEQYF
CDR3 DNA: TGTGCCAGCAGTCGGGACAGGTACGAGCAGTACTTC